The T cell receptor beta chain under discussion was sequenced for a study of T cells in Graves' hyperthyroidism and ophthalmopathy. The study, taken as a whole, reports: Most thyroid-expanded clonotypes above 0.001 were also found in blood.

Subjects aged 18 to 65 presented with newly diagnosed hyperthyroidism of less than 2 months' duration. Patients showing uncontrolled infection, other autoimmune disease, pregnancy or lactation were ineligible. Amplification of TCR beta CDR3 regions was performed using RNA transcripts as template. An initial round of RT-PCR targeting the TCR CDR3 relied on the HTBI primer set. Using its own MiXCR run on the multiplex PCR reads, TCRdb lists one record per CDR3 protein. The sample records almost 600,000 distinct CDR3 sequences, 14% being singletons. This clonotype was found a few times. Its target is unknown. Deletions cut 9 bases from V and 4 bases from J, with 6 bases between. The CDR3 is 10 residues long. Germline V lookup: CDR1 MNHNS, CDR2 SASEGT.

The TCR comes from a woman aged 25 to 39 with Graves' hyperthyroidism that later progressed to Graves' ophthalmopathy. Material: blood. The gene calls are TRBV6-1 and TRBJ1-2; D unclear. This chain's CDR3 is CARVFYGYTF. The CDR3 DNA sequence: TGTGCCAGGGTCTTCTATGGCTACACCTTC.